Listed below are T cell receptor beta chains from one sample, sequenced in a study of blood T cell repertoires in COVID-19. The repertoire was sequenced with immunoSEQ multiplex PCR; TCRdb's copy has only in-frame clones and lacks some. This table has over 200,000 clones, roughly 87% appearing once. The material sequenced was peripheral blood. The receptors originated from a man aged 40-49 years with active or convalescent COVID-19. Both conserved end residues are trimmed from each CDR3.

J | V | CDR3
TRBJ2-2 | TRBV10-3 | AISEGGISTGELF
TRBJ1-1 | TRBV7-8 | ASSSHRGPEAF
TRBJ1-2 | TRBV28 | ASSFRIGQGVRGYT
TRBJ1-1 | TRBV25-1 | ASSDDRAATEAF
TRBJ1-1 | TRBV9 | ASSGARQGNTEAF
TRBJ2-1 | TRBV7-8 | ASSVYRVPLRGEQF
TRBJ1-4 | TRBV27 | ASSPFRTGGVNNEKLF
TRBJ2-7 | TRBV6-1 | ASSDQVSRGSSYEQY
TRBJ2-1 | TRBV5-4 | ASSLERSSYNEQF
TRBJ2-1 | TRBV29-1 | SVEEEFYEQF
TRBJ2-7 | TRBV28 | ASSPQGFSYEQY
TRBJ1-6 | TRBV19 | ASSTRGEGPPLH
TRBJ1-5 | TRBV27 | ASSSQGPQPQH
TRBJ2-7 | TRBV27 | ASSPGTGGRYEQY
TRBJ1-1 | TRBV5-1 | ASSPGTGNTEAF
TRBJ2-7 | TRBV4-1 | ASSQDQGANWEQY
TRBJ1-1 | TRBV19 | ATSQGGNTEAF
TRBJ2-1 | TRBV12-3/TRBV12-4 | ASIPKWGDEQF
TRBJ2-7 | TRBV19 | ASSIVGGTGHEQY
TRBJ2-7 | TRBV3-1/TRBV3-2 | ASSQVPGGAYEQY
TRBJ1-1 | TRBV5-6 | ASSPGGPSLYTEAF
TRBJ1-1 | TRBV24-1 | ATSAGGNTEAF
TRBJ1-1 | TRBV6-1 | ASSEAPGWEAF
TRBJ2-2 | TRBV7-8 | ASSQSSRTGDPNTGELF
TRBJ2-7 | TRBV14 | ASSPTGAYEQY
TRBJ1-3 | TRBV28 | ASSWEGKGTIY
TRBJ1-1 | TRBV6-6 | ASSVNTEAF
TRBJ1-5 | TRBV5-1 | ASSLTGEGQPQH
TRBJ2-7 | TRBV28 | ASSLWSLSYEQY
TRBJ1-1 | TRBV4-1 | ASSQTTAVLMNTEAF
TRBJ1-2 | TRBV5-1 | ASSLVGGGRGYT
TRBJ1-1 | TRBV5-1 | ASSSPGQNTEAF
TRBJ2-3 | TRBV5-1 | ASSLALPGTGYADTQY
TRBJ2-7 | TRBV11-2 | ASSLSGGPWEQY